These T cell receptor beta chains were read from a single sample in a study of Tregs in tolerant kidney transplant recipients. Some clones are missing from TCRdb's copy, which holds only in-frame ones; the method was immunoSEQ multiplex PCR. The sample carries some 70,000 clones, around 84% recorded once. The sequenced sample consisted of CD4+ T cells from blood. The origin of the receptors is a human donor in good health. The CDR3 runs from the conserved cysteine through the conserved F or W. D genes are given only for firm matches. Part of the rows lack a size; the others show once, few, many or a class for expanded clones.

D,V,size,J,CDR3,DNA
.,TRBV20-1,few,TRBJ2-3,CRQLDTQYF,TGCAGACAGTTAGATACGCAGTATTTT
.,TRBV5-4,.,TRBJ1-3,CASSLAGGGLGNTIYF,TGTGCCAGCAGCTTGGCCGGTGGGGGACTAGGCAACACCATATATTTT
.,TRBV6-5,.,TRBJ2-7,CASSRPTAYEQYF,TGTGCCAGCAGCCGCCCGACAGCCTACGAGCAGTACTTC
.,TRBV6-1,once,TRBJ2-1,CAGANQVLSYNEQFF,TGTGCCGGGGCCAATCAGGTCTTATCCTACAATGAGCAGTTCTTC
.,TRBV5-4,once,TRBJ1-3,CASSTPSPGTIYF,TGTGCCAGCAGCACCCCCTCCCCAGGCACCATATATTTT
.,TRBV19,.,TRBJ1-5,CASSETINRFGQPQHF,TGTGCCAGTTCGGAAACGATCAACAGGTTCGGTCAGCCCCAGCATTTT
TRBD1,TRBV5-4,.,TRBJ1-2,CASSRGQIYGYTF,TGTGCCAGCAGCCGGGGACAGATCTATGGCTACACCTTC
.,TRBV25-1,.,TRBJ2-1,CASSEISLGGPRWDEQFF,TGTGCCAGCAGTGAAATATCCTTGGGGGGGCCTCGGTGGGATGAGCAGTTCTTC
TRBD1,TRBV19,.,TRBJ1-3,CASRGTVGNTIYF,TGTGCCAGTAGGGGGACAGTCGGAAACACCATATATTTT
TRBD2,TRBV19,.,TRBJ2-5,CASSSPQLRAGGETQYF,TGTGCCAGTAGCTCCCCGCAACTACGAGCGGGAGGAGAGACCCAGTACTTC
TRBD2,TRBV4-1,.,TRBJ2-3,CASSRPSGGTDTQYF,TGCGCCAGCAGCCGGCCTAGCGGGGGCACAGATACGCAGTATTTT
TRBD2,TRBV9,.,TRBJ2-3,CASSPGTSRSTDTQYF,TGTGCCAGCAGCCCAGGGACTAGCAGGTCCACAGATACGCAGTATTTT
.,TRBV7-9,.,TRBJ2-3,CASSLGGGQQISTDTQYF,TGTGCCAGCAGCCTGGGAGGGGGACAACAGATTAGCACAGATACGCAGTATTTT
TRBD2,TRBV4-3,once,TRBJ2-1,CASSQDLASGKFF,TGCGCCAGCAGCCAAGATCTTGCCAGCGGGAAGTTCTTC
.,TRBV7-9,.,TRBJ2-5,CASSLRERQGTQYF,TGTGCCAGCAGCCTCCGGGAGAGGCAAGGGACCCAGTACTTC
TRBD2,TRBV10-3,.,TRBJ2-1,CATPLAGVRNEQFF,TGTGCCACCCCTTTAGCGGGAGTGCGCAATGAGCAGTTCTTC
.,TRBV19,.,TRBJ1-5,CASSVSGFREPNQPQHF,TGTGCCAGTAGTGTCTCAGGGTTCAGGGAACCTAATCAGCCCCAGCATTTT
TRBD1,TRBV15,.,TRBJ2-3,CATSRDRLGTGTDTQYF,TGTGCCACCAGCAGAGATCGTTTAGGGACAGGCACAGATACGCAGTATTTT
.,TRBV29-1,.,TRBJ1-1,CSAPGQAPNTEAFF,TGCAGCGCCCCGGGGCAGGCACCGAACACTGAAGCTTTCTTT
.,TRBV2,.,TRBJ2-1,CASTTLPGNEQFF,TGTGCCAGCACTACCTTACCGGGGAATGAGCAGTTCTTC
.,TRBV15,.,TRBJ2-7,CATSSGGGGQYF,TGTGCCACCAGCAGCGGGGGAGGGGGGCAGTACTTC
.,TRBV30,many,TRBJ1-1,CAWSLFRRQLEAFF,TGTGCCTGGAGTCTTTTCCGCCGGCAGCTTGAAGCTTTCTTT
.,TRBV11-2,.,TRBJ2-7,CASSPVSRQTYYEQYF,TGTGCCAGCAGCCCTGTCTCCCGACAGACGTACTACGAGCAGTACTTC
TRBD2,TRBV6-4,.,TRBJ2-1,CASSPISSGRGRFF,TGTGCCAGCAGTCCCATTTCTAGCGGGAGGGGTCGGTTCTTC
.,TRBV27,.,TRBJ1-1,CASREVAGSAEAFF,TGTGCCAGCAGGGAAGTCGCGGGTAGCGCTGAAGCTTTCTTT
TRBD1,TRBV4-3,.,TRBJ2-3,CASSLQTGAGDTQYF,TGCGCCAGCAGCCTACAGACAGGGGCCGGAGATACGCAGTATTTT
.,TRBV6-5,.,TRBJ1-2,CASSYDGNYGYTF,TGTGCCAGCAGTTACGACGGGAACTATGGCTACACCTTC
TRBD2,TRBV7-3,.,TRBJ2-3,CASSSSGRAMVAQYF,TGTGCCAGCAGCAGCAGCGGGAGGGCCATGGTTGCGCAGTATTTT
TRBD2,TRBV5-5,.,TRBJ2-7,CASSPATGTREQYF,TGTGCCAGCAGCCCCGCCACAGGGACTAGGGAGCAGTACTTC
TRBD1,TRBV29-1,.,TRBJ2-3,CSVCRGLADTQYF,TGCAGCGTTTGTAGGGGGCTCGCAGATACGCAGTATTTT
TRBD1,TRBV7-2,.,TRBJ1-1,CASSPGPGTGPAFF,TGTGCCAGCAGCCCAGGGCCCGGGACAGGGCCAGCTTTCTTT
.,TRBV18,.,TRBJ2-5,CASSPRRDETQYF,TGTGCCAGCTCACCCAGACGGGATGAGACCCAGTACTTC
TRBD2,TRBV18,.,TRBJ2-2,CASSPSLAGITGELFF,TGTGCCAGCTCACCATCTCTAGCGGGAATTACCGGGGAGCTGTTTTTT
.,TRBV4-1,.,TRBJ2-1,CASSQVGGSLSEQFF,TGCGCCAGCAGCCAAGTTGGTGGGAGTCTTAGTGAGCAGTTCTTC
.,TRBV6-5,.,TRBJ1-2,CASTTAGLYGYTF,TGTGCCAGCACCACCGCGGGCCTCTATGGCTACACCTTC
.,TRBV5-6,once,TRBJ2-1,CASSLASVLIPFF,TGTGCCAGCAGCTTGGCCTCGGTTCTTATACCGTTCTTC
.,TRBV5-4,.,TRBJ2-5,CASSLDLRGGEETQYF,TGTGCCAGCAGCTTGGACCTCAGGGGAGGCGAAGAGACCCAGTACTTC
.,TRBV6-5,.,TRBJ1-3,CASSYSKSSGNTIYF,TGTGCCAGCAGTTACTCGAAGAGCTCTGGAAACACCATATATTTT
.,TRBV6-5,.,TRBJ2-7,CASRRDDEQYF,TGTGCCAGCAGGAGGGACGACGAGCAGTACTTC
.,TRBV29-1,.,TRBJ1-1,CSVGQVLNTEAFF,TGCAGCGTTGGACAGGTATTGAACACTGAAGCTTTCTTT
TRBD2,TRBV7-9,.,TRBJ2-1,CASSLVLAGGRGQFF,TGTGCCAGCAGCTTAGTACTAGCGGGAGGGAGAGGCCAGTTCTTC
.,TRBV14,.,TRBJ2-1,CASSLADPYNEQFF,TGTGCCAGCAGCCTAGCGGACCCCTACAATGAGCAGTTCTTC
.,TRBV7-2,.,TRBJ2-7,CASSLGQHYEQYF,TGTGCCAGCAGCTTAGGGCAGCACTACGAGCAGTACTTC
TRBD1,TRBV6-5,.,TRBJ1-1,CASNRGQNTEAFF,TGTGCCAGCAACAGGGGCCAGAACACTGAAGCTTTCTTT
TRBD2,TRBV5-4,.,TRBJ2-5,CASSFPAGGGETQYF,TGTGCCAGCAGCTTTCCAGCGGGAGGGGGAGAGACCCAGTACTTC
.,TRBV6-1,.,TRBJ2-5,CASTIGLMETQYF,TGTGCCAGCACGATCGGATTGATGGAGACCCAGTACTTC
.,TRBV9,few,TRBJ2-7,CASSVAALPSSYEQYF,TGTGCCAGCAGCGTAGCCGCGCTCCCGAGCTCCTACGAGCAGTACTTC
.,TRBV5-1,.,TRBJ1-3,CASSSVDGNTIYF,TGCGCCAGCAGCTCGGTAGATGGAAACACCATATATTTT
TRBD2,TRBV27,.,TRBJ2-3,CASSLSGGLVQVRDTQYF,TGTGCCAGCAGTTTATCGGGGGGACTAGTCCAAGTGCGCGATACGCAGTATTTT
TRBD1,TRBV4-3,.,TRBJ2-3,CASSHTGTGLTDTQYF,TGCGCCAGCAGCCACACCGGGACAGGGTTGACAGATACGCAGTATTTT